Below, 23 T cell receptor beta chains from the same sample are listed, as sequenced in a study of blood T cells in healthy people across ages. Then a second PCR, running about 6 to 12 cycles, was carried out with a sample-barcoded 5' primer and a J-beta primer mix. MiXCR, run by TCRdb on the 5' RACE reads, gives a single entry per CDR3 protein. The sample shows approximately 790,000 distinct CDR3 sequences, around two thirds of them seen only once. What was sequenced was blood. These receptors were collected from a man aged 25-40 years in good health.

The rearrangement joins TRBV7-9 to TRBJ2-3; no clear D gene. The germline gives CDR1 SEHNR, CDR2 FQNEAQ (reference sequence). This CDR3 has 13 amino acids. Deletions cut 7 bases from V and 0 bases from J, with 8 bases between. The CDR3 DNA reads as TGTGCCAGCACCCCGAATAGCACAGATACGCAGTATTTT. Encoded protein: CASTPNSTDTQYF.

The gene calls are TRBV21-1 and TRBJ2-1; whether TRBD1, the table's D call, matches the DNA was not checked. TRBV21-1 is noted as a pseudogene. The CDR3 consists of 16 residues. CDR3 sequence (DNA): TGTGCCAGCAGCAAAGGCATAGGGGAATACGACAATGAGCAGTTCTTC. This codes for CASSKGIGEYDNEQFF.

This chain links TRBV29-1 with TRBJ2-3, with D perhaps matching TRBD1 or TRBD2 (5 bases each). Per germline, CDR1 SQVTM and CDR2 ANQGSEA. The length of the CDR3 is 12 residues. V shed 7 bases and J shed 5 bases, with 13 bases lying between them. The CDR3 reads CSAPTEGDTQYF. In DNA, the CDR3 is TGCAGCGCACCGACAGAGGGAGATACGCAGTATTTT.

The CDR3 region has the DNA TGTGCCACCAGCAGACCCCAGTGGGGGCGTTACAATGAGCAGTTCTTC. This gives the protein CATSRPQWGRYNEQFF. The rearrangement links TRBV15 to TRBJ2-1; weak D call: TRBD1 (6 bases). This CDR3 is 16 amino acids long. Germline CDR1 is LNHNV and CDR2 is YYDKDF (reference sequence). V lost 2 bases and J 4 bases, leaving 15 bases between the germline ends.

This clonotype was found a few times. The V and J genes are TRBV20-1 and TRBJ2-1; the D gene is possibly TRBD2 (6 bases). Germline V gene sequence: CDR1 DFQATT, CDR2 SNEGSKA (reference sequence). This CDR3 is 11 amino acids long. CDR3 bases: TGCAGCTGGGGGGTCGGGGATGAGCAGTTCTTC. It is translated as CSWGVGDEQFF.

This rearrangement joins TRBV7-9 to TRBJ2-7; D is unresolved. The CDR3 spans 13 residues. The ends were cut back, 4 bases at V and 6 bases at J, with 13 bases in the middle. CDR1 is SEHNR and CDR2 is FQNEAQ in the germline V gene (reference sequence). The CDR3 protein is CASSSTVRREQYF. In nucleotides, the CDR3 is TGTGCCAGCAGCTCAACAGTGAGGCGCGAGCAGTACTTC.

The chain is built from TRBV3-1 and TRBJ2-7; D not certain. Trimming removed 3 bases at V and 0 bases at J, with 15 bases between. Looked up from germline, CDR1 is LGHDT and CDR2 is YNNKEL (reference sequence). The CDR3 runs 16 residues. The CDR3 nucleotides read TGTGCCAGCAGCCATCTAAGAGGCAGCCTCTCCTACGAGCAGTACTTC. As protein: CASSHLRGSLSYEQYF.

Worth noting for this clonotype: This sequence may be a read error, since a much larger clone differs from it by one base. This chain connects TRBV7-2 to TRBJ2-1; TRBD1 or TRBD2 may be the D gene (6 bases each). The CDR3 loop spans 16 amino acids. CDR1 is SGHTA and CDR2 is FQGNSA in the germline V gene. In nucleotides, the CDR3 is TGTGCCGGCAGCTTATCGGTGGGGGGCCCCTACAATGAGCAGTTCTTC. This sequence encodes CAGSLSVGGPYNEQFF.

The chain combines TRBV29-1 with TRBJ1-5, with TRBD1 matching 11 bases. The germline V gene encodes CDR1 SQVTM and CDR2 ANQGSEA. The junction had 4 bases not matched to a gene; V was cut back by 6 bases and J by 3 bases. The CDR3 length is 14 residues. Here the CDR3 reads CSVRTGGNNQPQHF. The CDR3 bases are TGCAGCGTAAGGACAGGGGGCAACAATCAGCCCCAGCATTTT. The entire variable domain, with the rest obtained from reference TRBV29-1 and TRBJ1-5, is as follows: SAVISQKPSRDICQRGTSLTIQCQVDSQVTMMFWYRQQPGQSLTLIATANQGSEATYESGFVIDKFPISRPNLTFSTLTVSNMSPEDSSIYLCSVRTGGNNQPQHFGDGTRLSIL.

The chain links TRBV9 to TRBJ1-2, with D perhaps matching TRBD1 (5 bases). The CDR3 contains 14 residues. CDR1 is SGDLS and CDR2 is YYNGEE in the germline V gene. V was trimmed by 2 bases and J by 3 bases, leaving 11 bases between them. The CDR3: CASSVQGVDYGYTF. CDR3 coding DNA: TGTGCCAGCAGCGTTCAAGGGGTCGACTATGGCTACACCTTC.

The CDR3 bases are TGTGCCAGCAGCTTCTCAAACCGACAGGTAGTGAGCGACTATGGCTACACCTTC. Translating gives CASSFSNRQVVSDYGYTF. The chain carries TRBV7-9 and TRBJ1-2; weak D call: TRBD1 (6 bases). V lost 3 bases, J lost 3 bases, and 23 bases lay in between. The CDR3 contains 18 residues. The germline V gene has CDR1 SEHNR and CDR2 FQNEAQ (reference sequence).

The chain links TRBV7-6 to TRBJ2-7; D might be TRBD1 (6 bases). CDR1 and CDR2 (germline): SGHVS, FNYEAQ. The CDR3 extends over 14 amino acids. V lost 6 bases to trimming and J lost 4 bases, with 16 bases between them. CDR3 sequence (DNA): TGTGCCAGCAGTTATAACCCAGGGGAGTACGAGCAGTACTTC. The encoded protein is CASSYNPGEYEQYF. Full variable domain (missing parts from reference TRBV7-6 and TRBJ2-7): GAGVSQSPRYKVTKRGQDVALRCDPISGHVSLYWYRQALGQGPEFLTYFNYEAQQDKSGLPNDRFSAERPEGSISTLTIQRTEQRDSAMYRCASSYNPGEYEQYFGPGTRLTVT.

The chain carries TRBV4-1 and TRBJ2-3, with TRBD2 identical over 8 bases. Trimming cost V 0 bases and J 9 bases; bases outside gene matches: 5. The germline V gene has CDR1 MGHRA and CDR2 YSYEKL. The CDR3 runs to 14 residues. The CDR3 loop is CASSQEEPGGTQYF. The DNA of the CDR3 is TGCGCCAGCAGCCAAGAAGAGCCGGGGGGGACGCAGTATTTT.

This clonotype was picked up a small number of times. This chain links TRBV4-2 with TRBJ2-1, with D tentatively TRBD1 or TRBD2 (5 bases each). The CDR3 spans 15 residues. The V end was cut by 0 bases, the J end by 5 bases, with 11 bases between. Germline CDR1 is LGHNA and CDR2 is YNFKEQ. CDR3: CASSQDHGDHNEQFF. DNA of the CDR3: TGTGCCAGCAGCCAAGATCACGGGGACCACAATGAGCAGTTCTTC.

This clonotype was counted only a few times. This chain joins TRBV10-3 and TRBJ2-3; 9 bases match TRBD1. V lost 4 bases to trimming and J lost 5 bases; unmatched junction nucleotides: 1. Germline V gene sequence: CDR1 ENHRY, CDR2 SYGVKD. The CDR3 is 13 amino acids. In DNA form, the CDR3 reads TGTGCCATCAGTGGGGGACAGGGAGATACGCAGTATTTT. It translates to CAISGGQGDTQYF.

The chain is built from TRBV7-6 and TRBJ2-7; TRBD2 is a possible D gene (6 bases). With the DNA end fitting TRBJ2-5 better, the J assignment may be wrong. Germline CDR1 reads SGHVS; CDR2 reads FNYEAQ. This CDR3 is 14 amino acids long. CDR3 coding DNA: TGTGCCAGCAGCGTAGGAGGGACTCGGGAGACCCAGTACTTC. Protein: CASSVGGTRETQYF.

This clonotype was observed a single time. V gene TRBV10-3 combines with J gene TRBJ1-2; D remains ambiguous. Trimming removed 7 bases at V and 4 bases at J, with 10 bases between. The length of the CDR3 is 12 residues. Germline CDR1 is ENHRY and CDR2 is SYGVKD. CDR3 protein: CAITPDFYGYTF. The CDR3 DNA reads TGTGCCATCACCCCAGACTTCTATGGCTACACCTTC.

This clonotype was recorded only once. The chain is built from TRBV20-1 and TRBJ2-3, with D hard to call. This CDR3 comprises 15 residues. The germline V gene encodes CDR1 DFQATT and CDR2 SNEGSKA (reference sequence). The germline V and J ends were trimmed by 5 bases and 3 bases, with 18 bases remaining between them. CDR3 in amino acids: CSAHVPLDITDTQYF. Here the CDR3 DNA reads TGCAGTGCTCATGTCCCGTTAGATATAACAGATACGCAGTATTTT.

The rearrangement uses TRBV12-3 or TRBV12-4 and TRBJ2-1; 8 bases align to TRBD2. The junction had 8 bases not matched to a gene; V was cut back by 6 bases and J by 7 bases. This CDR3 is 14 amino acids long. The CDR3 loop reads CASSGGGTVNEQFF. CDR3 DNA: TGTGCCAGCAGCGGGGGGGGGACCGTAAATGAGCAGTTCTTC.

This clonotype has a single count. The chain is built from TRBV20-1 and TRBJ2-1, with TRBD2 identical over 11 bases. Germline V gene lookup returns CDR1 DFQATT and CDR2 SNEGSKA (reference sequence). CDR3 length: 14 residues. J gave up 10 bases and V 6 bases, and 11 bases lay outside the gene matches. The CDR3 sequence: CSAHGTSGFQEQFF. In DNA form, the CDR3 reads TGCAGTGCACATGGGACTAGCGGCTTTCAAGAGCAGTTCTTC.

This rearrangement joins TRBV27 to TRBJ2-3, with TRBD2 matching 12 bases. V dropped 4 bases and J dropped 4; count of bases not matched to a gene: 6. Per the germline V gene, CDR1 is MNHEY and CDR2 is SMNVEV (reference sequence). The CDR3 is made up of 16 amino acids. The CDR3 region is CASSWSSGGAADTQYF. CDR3 DNA: TGTGCCAGCAGTTGGTCTAGCGGGGGGGCTGCAGATACGCAGTATTTT.

CDR3 in DNA: TGTGCCAGCAGTCTGACTAGCGGGGGGGCCCACGAGCAGTACTTC. As protein: CASSLTSGGAHEQYF. V and J are TRBV6-6 and TRBJ2-4; 14 nucleotides match TRBD2. The end of the DNA is better explained by TRBJ2-7, so the J call may be wrong. The CDR3 spans 15 residues. Per the germline V gene, CDR1 is MNHNY and CDR2 is SVGAGI (reference sequence).

For this clonotype: Possible read error: a much larger clone is one base away. The chain joins TRBV4-2 to TRBJ1-2; D is ambiguous. This CDR3 is built from 12 residues. The germline V gene has CDR1 LGHNA and CDR2 YNFKEQ. This CDR3 is CASSQVNAGYAF. The CDR3 region has the DNA TGTGCCAGCAGCCAAGTCAACGCTGGCTACGCCTTC.